Reported below is one T cell receptor beta chain. This sample is drawn from a study of blood T cell repertoires in COVID-19. Clones were sequenced by immunoSEQ multiplex PCR, and TCRdb holds only the in-frame ones, with some missing. The table shows 95,000 to 120,000 clones, with about nine tenths occurring only once. J was trimmed by 8 bases and V by 4 bases; bases with no gene match: 4. Per germline, CDR1 MNHEY and CDR2 SMNVEV (reference sequence). The CDR3 length is 12 residues. Sequencing used peripheral blood. The V gene is TRBV27, the J gene TRBJ1-2, with 7 bases matching TRBD1. The clonotype was recovered from a human donor in a cohort sampled during active COVID-19. CDR3 nucleotides: TGTGCCAGCAGTTCGACAGGGATAGGCTACACCTTC. It yields the protein CASSSTGIGYTF.